The 16 T cell receptor beta chains presented below share a single source sample, sequenced in a study of blood T cell repertoires in COVID-19. Method: immunoSEQ multiplex PCR; TCRdb's copy keeps in-frame clones and lacks some. The sample lists about 380,000 clones, about 90% occurring once. The sequenced material came from PBMCs or T cells enriched from blood (not recorded which). The receptors stem from a woman in her 30s who had recovered from COVID-19.

The V call is TRBV28, the J call TRBJ2-7; no clear D. The V gene's germline CDR1 is MDHEN and CDR2 SYDVKM. V shed 2 bases and J shed 3 bases, with 5 bases lying between them. This CDR3 comprises 12 residues. The CDR3 nucleotides read TGTGCCAGCAGTTTAACAGACTACGAGCAGTACTTC. Translation gives CASSLTDYEQYF.

The rearrangement uses TRBV25-1 and TRBJ1-1, with 8 bases lining up with TRBD1. The CDR3 runs 15 residues. The V gene's germline CDR1 is MGHDK and CDR2 SYGVNS. Unmatched junction bases numbered 5, after V lost 0 bases and J lost 5 bases. CDR3 amino acids: CASSEYGQGRTEAFF. CDR3 DNA: TGTGCCAGCAGTGAATACGGACAGGGCCGGACTGAAGCTTTCTTT.

The rearrangement links TRBV10-2 to TRBJ1-2; D uncertain. V was cut by 8 bases and J by 4 bases, with 11 bases left in between. From germline, CDR1 is WSHSY and CDR2 SAAADI. CDR3 size: 12 residues. The CDR3 sequence: CASGDVTYGYTF. CDR3 DNA: TGCGCCAGCGGAGACGTGACCTATGGCTACACCTTC.

This sequence joins TRBV6-5 and TRBJ2-3; D is ambiguous. V shed 6 bases and J shed 4 bases, with 8 bases lying between them. This CDR3 comprises 12 residues. Germline CDR1 and CDR2: MNHEY and SVGAGI. CDR3 nucleotides: TGTGCCAGCAGGACAAACGCAGATACGCAGTATTTT. Protein: CASRTNADTQYF.

This clone showed up just once. This sequence joins TRBV30 and TRBJ2-3; 9 nucleotides align to TRBD2. V dropped 2 bases and J dropped 6; count of bases not matched to a gene: 12. Germline V CDR1 and CDR2: GTSNPN, SVGIG (reference sequence). The CDR3 is made up of 16 amino acids. The CDR3 here is CAWSKTSGGNRDTQYF. The CDR3 DNA follows: TGTGCCTGGAGTAAGACTAGCGGAGGGAACAGGGATACGCAGTATTTT.

This chain links TRBV3-1 (or the pseudogene TRBV3-2) with TRBJ1-2; tentatively, D is TRBD1 (6 bases). CDR3 length equals 20 residues. Per germline, CDR1 LGHDT and CDR2 YNNKEL (reference sequence). Deletions cut 0 bases from V and 4 bases from J, with 27 bases between. CDR3 amino acids: CASSQEPIYPGQDFLYGYTF. Here the CDR3 DNA reads TGTGCCAGCAGCCAAGAGCCGATATACCCGGGACAAGACTTTCTCTATGGCTACACCTTC.

The chain joins TRBV18 to TRBJ1-2, with a weak D call TRBD1 (5 bases). The CDR3 runs 15 residues. The germline gives CDR1 KGHSH, CDR2 LQKENI. Trimming removed 2 bases at V and 4 bases at J, with 14 bases between. CDR3 in amino acids: CASSPIQDNPYGYTF. In DNA, the CDR3 is TGTGCCAGCTCACCAATCCAGGACAACCCCTATGGCTACACCTTC. Full variable domain (missing parts from reference TRBV18 and TRBJ1-2): NAGVMQNPRHLVRRRGQEARLRCSPMKGHSHVYWYRQLPEEGLKFMVYLQKENIIDESGMPKERFSAEFPKEGPSILRIQQVVRGDSAAYFCASSPIQDNPYGYTFGSGTRLTVV.

The J gene is TRBJ2-7, the V gene TRBV27, with 8 bases matching TRBD2. With 5 bases clipped from V and 0 bases from J, the junction kept 6 bases outside the gene matches. Germline-derived CDR1 and CDR2 are MNHEY and SMNVEV (reference sequence). The CDR3 is made up of 15 amino acids. The CDR3 sequence is CASSPTGLVSYEQYF. CDR3 nucleotide sequence: TGTGCCAGCAGTCCCACGGGACTAGTCTCCTACGAGCAGTACTTC.

The CDR3 loop is CAIGPGTGEGSYEQYF. The CDR3 DNA reads TGTGCCATCGGTCCCGGGACAGGGGAGGGCTCCTACGAGCAGTACTTC. The genes are TRBV10-3 and TRBJ2-7; 10 bases are shared with TRBD1. Germline CDR1 reads ENHRY; CDR2 reads SYGVKD. With 8 bases clipped from V and 0 bases from J, the junction kept 10 bases outside the gene matches. The CDR3 totals 16 residues.

The CDR3, as DNA: TGTGCCAGCAGCTTCGGGGGGGCCTACAATGAGCAGTTCTTC. Protein: CASSFGGAYNEQFF. The rearrangement links TRBV7-2 to TRBJ2-1, with 8 bases that match TRBD2. The CDR3 is made up of 14 amino acids. J lost 2 bases, V lost 3 bases, and 0 bases had no gene match. Germline V lookup: CDR1 SGHTA, CDR2 FQGNSA.

The chain recombines TRBV19 with TRBJ1-1, with a tentative D call TRBD1 (5 bases). Per the germline V gene, CDR1 is LNHDA and CDR2 is SQIVND (reference sequence). The CDR3 has 13 amino acids. Trimming removed 3 bases from V and 0 bases from J, with 5 bases in between. This CDR3 reads CASSMTVNTEAFF. The CDR3 nucleotides read TGTGCCAGTAGTATGACAGTGAACACTGAAGCTTTCTTT.

There are a few counts of this clone. The chain uses TRBV9 and TRBJ1-1; 10 bases fit TRBD1. The CDR3 sequence is 17 residues long. Germline V gene lookup returns CDR1 SGDLS and CDR2 YYNGEE. Trimming took 4 bases from V and 0 from J; bases not matched to a gene: 9. The CDR3 nucleotides read TGTGCCAGCAGCCGGGACAGGGGATCCGGTATGAACACTGAAGCTTTCTTT. Residues: CASSRDRGSGMNTEAFF.

The chain is built from TRBV15 and TRBJ2-4; D remains ambiguous. The V end was cut by 5 bases, the J end by 3 bases, with 14 bases between. Per the germline V gene, CDR1 is LNHNV and CDR2 is YYDKDF (reference sequence). The CDR3 is 15 amino acids. CDR3 amino acids: CATSDVSPGKNIQYF. CDR3 bases: TGTGCCACCAGCGACGTTTCCCCGGGCAAAAACATTCAGTACTTC.

The rearrangement joins TRBV3-1 (or the pseudogene TRBV3-2) to TRBJ2-7, with D tentatively TRBD1 (6 bases). Looked up from germline, CDR1 is LGHDT and CDR2 is YNNKEL (reference sequence). Trimming shortened V by 0 bases and J by 3 bases, and 15 bases separated the two germline ends. CDR3 length equals 16 residues. The CDR3 region is CASSQDSGTRGYEQYF. The DNA of the CDR3 is TGTGCCAGCAGCCAAGATTCCGGGACACGGGGCTACGAGCAGTACTTC.

This chain connects TRBV5-1 to TRBJ1-4; the D gene is possibly TRBD1 (6 bases). This CDR3 has 14 amino acids. V lost 3 bases and J 5 bases, leaving 11 bases between the germline ends. Germline CDR1 SGHRS, CDR2 YFSETQ. CDR3 protein: CASSYGQLNEKLFF. The CDR3 DNA is TGCGCCAGCAGCTACGGACAGCTCAATGAAAAACTGTTTTTT.

This sequence joins TRBV19 and TRBJ1-1; D not resolved. CDR1 is LNHDA and CDR2 is SQIVND in the germline V gene (reference sequence). The V end was cut by 3 bases, the J end by 4 bases, with 9 bases between. This CDR3 is built from 13 residues. The CDR3 DNA is TGTGCCAGTAGTATTTCGCCGGGCACTGAAGCTTTCTTT. This gives the protein CASSISPGTEAFF.